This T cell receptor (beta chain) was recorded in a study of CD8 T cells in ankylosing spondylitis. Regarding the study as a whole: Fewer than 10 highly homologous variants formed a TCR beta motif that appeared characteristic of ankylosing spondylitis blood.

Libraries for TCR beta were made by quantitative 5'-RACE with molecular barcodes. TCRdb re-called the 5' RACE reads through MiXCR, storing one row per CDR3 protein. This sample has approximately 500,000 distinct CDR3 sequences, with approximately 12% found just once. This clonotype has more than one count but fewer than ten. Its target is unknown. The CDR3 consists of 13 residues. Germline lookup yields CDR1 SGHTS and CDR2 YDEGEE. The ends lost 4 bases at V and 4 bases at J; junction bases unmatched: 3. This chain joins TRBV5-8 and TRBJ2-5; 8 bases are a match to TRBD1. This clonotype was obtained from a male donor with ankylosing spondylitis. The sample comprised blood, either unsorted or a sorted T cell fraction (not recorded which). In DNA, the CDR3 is TGTGCCAGCAGCGTGGACAGGGTAGAGACCCAGTACTTC. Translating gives CASSVDRVETQYF.